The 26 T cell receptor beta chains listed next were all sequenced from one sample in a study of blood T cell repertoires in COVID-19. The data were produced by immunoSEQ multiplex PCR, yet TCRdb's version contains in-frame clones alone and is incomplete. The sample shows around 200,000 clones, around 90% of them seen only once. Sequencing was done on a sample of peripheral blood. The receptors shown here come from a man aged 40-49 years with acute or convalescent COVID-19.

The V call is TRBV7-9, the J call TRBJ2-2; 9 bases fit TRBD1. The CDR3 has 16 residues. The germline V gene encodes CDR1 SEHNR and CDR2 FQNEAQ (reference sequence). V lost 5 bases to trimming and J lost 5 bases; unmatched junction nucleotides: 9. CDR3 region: CASSPSTGGWTGELFF. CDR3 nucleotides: TGTGCCAGCAGCCCCAGTACAGGGGGCTGGACCGGGGAGCTGTTTTTT. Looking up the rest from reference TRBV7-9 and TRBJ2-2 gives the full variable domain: DTGVSQNPRHKITKRGQNVTFRCDPISEHNRLYWYRQTLGQGPEFLTYFQNEAQLEKSRLLSDRFSAERPKGSFSTLEIQRTEQGDSAMYLCASSPSTGGWTGELFFGEGSRLTVL.

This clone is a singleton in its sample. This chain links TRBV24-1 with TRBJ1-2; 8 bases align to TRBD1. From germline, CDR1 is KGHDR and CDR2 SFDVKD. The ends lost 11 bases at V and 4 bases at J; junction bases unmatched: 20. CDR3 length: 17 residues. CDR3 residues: CARSDRARPIFPYGYTF. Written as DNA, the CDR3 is TGTGCCAGGTCGGACAGGGCCCGACCTATCTTCCCCTATGGCTACACCTTC.

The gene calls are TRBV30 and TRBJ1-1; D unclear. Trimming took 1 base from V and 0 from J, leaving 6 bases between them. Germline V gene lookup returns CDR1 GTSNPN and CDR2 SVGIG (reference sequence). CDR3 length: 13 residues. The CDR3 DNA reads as TGTGCCTGGAGTGGGAGTCTGAACACTGAAGCTTTCTTT. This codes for CAWSGSLNTEAFF.

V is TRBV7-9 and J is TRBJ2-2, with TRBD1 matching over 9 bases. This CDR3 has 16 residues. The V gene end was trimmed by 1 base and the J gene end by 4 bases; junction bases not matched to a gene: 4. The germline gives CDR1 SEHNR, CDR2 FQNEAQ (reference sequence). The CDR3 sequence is CASSLGVTGGTGELFF. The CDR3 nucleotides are TGTGCCAGCAGCTTAGGAGTGACAGGGGGCACCGGGGAGCTGTTTTTT.

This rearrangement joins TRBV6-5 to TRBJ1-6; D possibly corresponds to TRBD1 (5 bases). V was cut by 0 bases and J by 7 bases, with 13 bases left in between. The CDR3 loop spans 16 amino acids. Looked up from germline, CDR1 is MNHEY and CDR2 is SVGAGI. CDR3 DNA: TGTGCCAGCAGTTACTCGACGGGGGTAGGGAATTCACCCCTCCACTTT. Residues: CASSYSTGVGNSPLHF.

CDR3 sequence (DNA): TGTGCCAGCAGCGCAGATGGGACAGCGAACTATGGCTACACCTTC. This gives the protein CASSADGTANYGYTF. The chain carries TRBV9 and TRBJ1-2; TRBD1 aligns across 7 bases. Per the germline V gene, CDR1 is SGDLS and CDR2 is YYNGEE. The length of the CDR3 is 15 residues. J gave up 2 bases and V 3 bases, and 7 bases lay outside the gene matches.

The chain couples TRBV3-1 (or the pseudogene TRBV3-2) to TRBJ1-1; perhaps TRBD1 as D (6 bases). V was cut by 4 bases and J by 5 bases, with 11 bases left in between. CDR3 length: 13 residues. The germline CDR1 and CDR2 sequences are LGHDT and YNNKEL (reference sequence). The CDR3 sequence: CASSPNGQTEAFF. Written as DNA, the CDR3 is TGTGCCAGCAGCCCTAACGGACAGACTGAAGCTTTCTTT.

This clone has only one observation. CDR3 residues: CASSQQGSLYEQYF. For the CDR3, the DNA is TGTGCCAGCAGCCAGCAGGGCTCCCTCTACGAGCAGTACTTC. V and J are TRBV3-1 (or the pseudogene TRBV3-2) and TRBJ2-7, with TRBD1 as a possible D gene (5 bases). The CDR3 sequence is 14 residues long. V lost 3 bases, J lost 3 bases, and 12 bases lay in between. Germline-derived CDR1 and CDR2 are LGHDT and YNNKEL (reference sequence).

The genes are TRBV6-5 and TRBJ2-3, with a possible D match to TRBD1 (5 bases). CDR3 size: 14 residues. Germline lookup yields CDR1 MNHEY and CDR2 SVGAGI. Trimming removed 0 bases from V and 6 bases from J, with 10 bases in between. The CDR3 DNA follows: TGTGCCAGCAGTTACTCTACCAAGGGGGATACGCAGTATTTT. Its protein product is CASSYSTKGDTQYF.

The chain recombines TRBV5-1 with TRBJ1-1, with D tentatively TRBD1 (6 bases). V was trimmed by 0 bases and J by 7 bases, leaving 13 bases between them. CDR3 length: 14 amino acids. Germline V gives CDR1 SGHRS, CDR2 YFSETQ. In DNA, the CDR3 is TGCGCCAGCAGCTTGGTGTCCGGGACAAATGAAGCTTTCTTT. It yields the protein CASSLVSGTNEAFF.

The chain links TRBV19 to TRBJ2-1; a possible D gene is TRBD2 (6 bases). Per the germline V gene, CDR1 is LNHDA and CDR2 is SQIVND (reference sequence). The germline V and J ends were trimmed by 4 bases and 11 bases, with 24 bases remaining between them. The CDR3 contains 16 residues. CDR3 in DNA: TGTGCCAGTAGTACGACCCCCGGGGACTTCCGAAGGAAGCAGTTCTTC. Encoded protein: CASSTTPGDFRRKQFF. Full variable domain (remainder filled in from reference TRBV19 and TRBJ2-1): DGGITQSPKYLFRKEGQNVTLSCEQNLNHDAMYWYRQDPGQGLRLIYYSQIVNDFQKGDIAEGYSVSREKKESFPLTVTSAQKNPTAFYLCASSTTPGDFRRKQFFGPGTRLTVL.

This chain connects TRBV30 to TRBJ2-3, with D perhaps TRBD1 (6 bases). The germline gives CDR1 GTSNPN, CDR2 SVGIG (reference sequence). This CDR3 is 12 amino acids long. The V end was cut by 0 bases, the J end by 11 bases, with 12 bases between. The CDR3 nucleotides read TGTGCCTGGAGTGTCTTGACAGGCCTGCAGTATTTT. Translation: CAWSVLTGLQYF.

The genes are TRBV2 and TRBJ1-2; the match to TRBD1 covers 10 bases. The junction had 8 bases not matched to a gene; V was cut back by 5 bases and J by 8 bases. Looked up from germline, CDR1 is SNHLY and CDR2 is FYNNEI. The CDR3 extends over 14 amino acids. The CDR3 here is CASSRTGGRWGYTF. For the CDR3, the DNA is TGTGCCAGCAGTCGGACAGGGGGTCGTTGGGGCTACACCTTC.

CDR3 sequence reads: CASSDRGEPQHF. CDR3 coding DNA: TGTGCCAGTTCGGACAGGGGAGAGCCCCAGCATTTT. V is TRBV19 and J is TRBJ1-5, with 9 bases that match TRBD1. This CDR3 has 12 residues. Germline V CDR1 and CDR2: LNHDA, SQIVND (reference sequence). Trimming at V came to 8 bases and at J to 8 bases, leaving 4 bases not matched to a gene. The entire variable domain, with the rest obtained from reference TRBV19 and TRBJ1-5, is as follows: DGGITQSPKYLFRKEGQNVTLSCEQNLNHDAMYWYRQDPGQGLRLIYYSQIVNDFQKGDIAEGYSVSREKKESFPLTVTSAQKNPTAFYLCASSDRGEPQHFGDGTRLSIL.

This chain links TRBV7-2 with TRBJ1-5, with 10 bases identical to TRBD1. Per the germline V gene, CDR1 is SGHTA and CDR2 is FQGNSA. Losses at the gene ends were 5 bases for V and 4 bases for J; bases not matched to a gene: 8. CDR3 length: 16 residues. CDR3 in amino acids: CASSPRPGQGNQPQHF. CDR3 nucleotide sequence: TGTGCCAGCAGCCCTCGGCCGGGACAGGGGAATCAGCCCCAGCATTTT.

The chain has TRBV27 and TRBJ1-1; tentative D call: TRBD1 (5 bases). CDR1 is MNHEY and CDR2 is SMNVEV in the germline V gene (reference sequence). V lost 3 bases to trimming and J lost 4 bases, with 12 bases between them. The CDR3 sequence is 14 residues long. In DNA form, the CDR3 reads TGTGCCAGCAGTTTTGGTGGGGCGATCACTGAAGCTTTCTTT. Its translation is CASSFGGAITEAFF.

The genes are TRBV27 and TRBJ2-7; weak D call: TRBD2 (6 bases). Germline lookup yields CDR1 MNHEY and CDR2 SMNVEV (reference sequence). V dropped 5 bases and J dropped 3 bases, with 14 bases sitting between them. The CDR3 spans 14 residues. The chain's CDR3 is CASSGGFGGYEQYF. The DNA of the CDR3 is TGTGCCAGCAGTGGGGGTTTCGGGGGCTACGAGCAGTACTTC.

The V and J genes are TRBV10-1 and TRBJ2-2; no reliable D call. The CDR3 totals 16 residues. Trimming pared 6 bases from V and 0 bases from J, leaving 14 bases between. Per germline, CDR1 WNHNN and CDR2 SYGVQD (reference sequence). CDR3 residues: CASSRIGDPNTGELFF. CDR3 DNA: TGCGCCAGCAGCCGGATTGGAGATCCGAACACCGGGGAGCTGTTTTTT.

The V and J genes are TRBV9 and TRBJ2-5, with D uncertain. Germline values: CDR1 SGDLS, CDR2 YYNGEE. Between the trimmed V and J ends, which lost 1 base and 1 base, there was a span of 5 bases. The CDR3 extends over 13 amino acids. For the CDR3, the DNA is TGTGCCAGCAGCGTAAGCCTCCAAGAGACCCAGTACTTC. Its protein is CASSVSLQETQYF.

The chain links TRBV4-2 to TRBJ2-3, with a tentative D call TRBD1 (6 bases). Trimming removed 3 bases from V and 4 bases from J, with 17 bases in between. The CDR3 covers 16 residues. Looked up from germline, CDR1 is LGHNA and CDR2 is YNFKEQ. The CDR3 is CASSHPFTGNSDTQYF. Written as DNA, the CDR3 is TGTGCCAGCAGCCATCCCTTCACAGGGAACTCAGATACGCAGTATTTT.

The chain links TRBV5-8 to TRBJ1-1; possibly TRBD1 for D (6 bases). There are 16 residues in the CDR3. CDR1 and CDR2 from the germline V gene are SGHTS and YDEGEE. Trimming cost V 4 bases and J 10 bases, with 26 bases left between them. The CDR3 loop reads CASSPDPEAGVFRAFF. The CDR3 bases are TGTGCCAGCAGCCCCGACCCAGAGGCAGGGGTGTTTAGAGCTTTCTTT.

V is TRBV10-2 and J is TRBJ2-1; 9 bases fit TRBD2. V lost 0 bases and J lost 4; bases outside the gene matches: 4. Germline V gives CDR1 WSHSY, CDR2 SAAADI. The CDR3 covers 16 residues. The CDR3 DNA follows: TGCGCCAGCAGTGAGTCCGGGCGGGGGGGGTACAATGAGCAGTTCTTC. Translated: CASSESGRGGYNEQFF.

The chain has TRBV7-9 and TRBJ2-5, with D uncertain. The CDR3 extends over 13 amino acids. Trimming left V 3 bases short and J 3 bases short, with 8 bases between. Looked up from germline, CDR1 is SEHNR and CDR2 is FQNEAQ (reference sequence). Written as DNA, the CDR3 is TGTGCCAGCAGCTTGCCCGGTAAAGAGACCCAGTACTTC. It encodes CASSLPGKETQYF.

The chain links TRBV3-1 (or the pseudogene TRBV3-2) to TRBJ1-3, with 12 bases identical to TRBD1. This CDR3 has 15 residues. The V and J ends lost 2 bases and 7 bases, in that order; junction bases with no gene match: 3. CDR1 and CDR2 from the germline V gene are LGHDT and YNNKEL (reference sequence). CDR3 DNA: TGTGCCAGCAGCCAACTGGGACAGGGGGCTAACACCATATATTTT. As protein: CASSQLGQGANTIYF.

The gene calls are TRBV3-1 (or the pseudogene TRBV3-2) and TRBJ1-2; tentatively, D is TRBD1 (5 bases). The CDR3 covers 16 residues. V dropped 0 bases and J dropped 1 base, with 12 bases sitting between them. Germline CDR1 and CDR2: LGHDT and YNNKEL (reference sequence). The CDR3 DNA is TGTGCCAGCAGCCAAGACAAGACAGTGATTAACTATGGCTACACCTTC. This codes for CASSQDKTVINYGYTF.

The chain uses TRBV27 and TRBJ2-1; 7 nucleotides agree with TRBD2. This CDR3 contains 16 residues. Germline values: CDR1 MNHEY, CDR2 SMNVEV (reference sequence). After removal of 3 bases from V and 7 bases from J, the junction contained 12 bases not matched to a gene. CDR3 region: CASSFAWGGLKNEQFF. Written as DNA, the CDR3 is TGTGCCAGCAGTTTCGCTTGGGGGGGTCTTAAAAATGAGCAGTTCTTC.